The TCR beta chain described here comes from a study of blood T cell repertoires in COVID-19. About the research overall: Acute-phase and convalescent COVID-19 samples originated in the United States, Italy and Spain.

Authors' analysis steps: Scientists estimated how many nucleated cells there were by amplifying reference gene primers. Assay used: immunoSEQ multiplex PCR; TCRdb lists only in-frame clones, some missing. Clone size and V and J calls were adopted from that table, with D and trimming inferred from the DNA. The top ten hold approximately 4.3% of the sample, which has roughly 110,000 clones, about 80% seen once. V was clipped by 6 bases and J by 5 bases; unmatched bases: 6. Germline lookup yields CDR1 MNHEY and CDR2 SVGAGI. This CDR3 spans 15 amino acids. This TCR was sampled from a man aged 65 to 85 with acute or convalescent COVID-19. V gene TRBV6-5 combines with J gene TRBJ1-4; 10 bases are shared with TRBD1. The specimen was peripheral blood. The CDR3 protein is CASRRTGQGNEKLFF. In DNA, the CDR3 is TGTGCCAGCAGGCGAACGGGACAGGGGAATGAAAAACTGTTTTTT.